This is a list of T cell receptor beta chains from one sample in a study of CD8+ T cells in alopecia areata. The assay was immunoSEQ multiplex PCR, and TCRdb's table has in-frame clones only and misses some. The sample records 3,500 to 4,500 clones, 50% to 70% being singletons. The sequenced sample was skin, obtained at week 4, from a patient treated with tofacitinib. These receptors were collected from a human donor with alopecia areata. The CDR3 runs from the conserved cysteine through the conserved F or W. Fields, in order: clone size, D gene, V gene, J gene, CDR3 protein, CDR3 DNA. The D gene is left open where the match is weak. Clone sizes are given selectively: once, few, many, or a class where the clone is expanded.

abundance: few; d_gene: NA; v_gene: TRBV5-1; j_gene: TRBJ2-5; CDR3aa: CASSLVETQYF; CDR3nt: TGCGCCAGCAGCTTGGTTGAGACCCAGTACTTC
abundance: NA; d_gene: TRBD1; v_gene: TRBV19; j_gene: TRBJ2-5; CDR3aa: CASRSGTVQETQYF; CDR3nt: TGTGCCAGTAGATCAGGGACAGTCCAAGAGACCCAGTACTTC